What follows are 7 T cell receptor beta chains derived from one specimen sequenced in a study of blood T cell repertoires in COVID-19. Method: immunoSEQ multiplex PCR; TCRdb's copy keeps in-frame clones and lacks some. The data contain 190,000 or so clones, 89% of them singletons. The sequencing input was PBMCs or T cells enriched from blood (not recorded which). Receptor source: a woman aged 18 to 35 who had recovered from COVID-19.

This chain joins TRBV28 and TRBJ1-4, with D perhaps matching TRBD1 (5 bases). The V gene's germline CDR1 is MDHEN and CDR2 SYDVKM. This CDR3 spans 15 amino acids. V gave up 6 bases and J gave up 3 bases, with 14 bases separating them. CDR3 sequence: CASSFKRGANEKLFF. The CDR3 nucleotides read TGTGCCAGCAGCTTCAAGCGGGGGGCTAATGAAAAACTGTTTTTT.

This clone was seen just once. This rearrangement joins TRBV14 to TRBJ1-4; D call uncertain. With 3 bases removed from V and 3 bases from J, the gap between germline ends came to 11 bases. This CDR3 has 15 residues. Per the germline V gene, CDR1 is SGHDN and CDR2 is FVKESK. The CDR3 sequence is CASSHPGSANEKLFF. In nucleotides, the CDR3 is TGTGCCAGCAGCCACCCCGGGTCGGCTAATGAAAAACTGTTTTTT. Full variable domain (missing parts from reference TRBV14 and TRBJ1-4): EAGVTQFPSHSVIEKGQTVTLRCDPISGHDNLYWYRRVMGKEIKFLLHFVKESKQDESGMPNNRFLAERTGGTYSTLKVQPAELEDSGVYFCASSHPGSANEKLFFGSGTQLSVL.

This clone was observed a single time. The V call is TRBV9, the J call TRBJ2-5; 9 bases map to TRBD2. Trimming cost V 2 bases and J 2 bases; bases outside gene matches: 7. CDR3 length: 16 residues. Germline assignment: CDR1 SGDLS and CDR2 YYNGEE. CDR3 sequence: CASSVGTSTSQETQYF. CDR3 bases: TGTGCCAGCAGCGTTGGGACTAGCACTTCACAAGAGACCCAGTACTTC.

CDR3 nucleotides: TGTGCCAGCAGCCGTGGTGGGCGGGGGGGCTTTGATGAGCAGTTCTTC. Translating it yields CASSRGGRGGFDEQFF. The chain employs TRBV28 and TRBJ2-1, with 9 bases that match TRBD2. Germline-derived CDR1 and CDR2 are MDHEN and SYDVKM. V was clipped by 6 bases and J by 8 bases; unmatched bases: 14. This CDR3 contains 16 residues.

In its sample, this clone was seen once. The gene calls are TRBV28 and TRBJ1-5, with a tentative D call TRBD1 (5 bases). This CDR3 is built from 16 residues. V was shortened by 5 bases and J by 0 bases, with 14 bases between the two germline ends. Per germline, CDR1 MDHEN and CDR2 SYDVKM. The DNA of the CDR3 is TGTGCCAGCAGTAAAAAGGGGCATTATAGCAATCAGCCCCAGCATTTT. It yields the protein CASSKKGHYSNQPQHF. The entire variable domain, with the rest obtained from reference TRBV28 and TRBJ1-5, is as follows: DVKVTQSSRYLVKRTGEKVFLECVQDMDHENMFWYRQDPGLGLRLIYFSYDVKMKEKGDIPEGYSVSREKKERFSLILESASTNQTSMYLCASSKKGHYSNQPQHFGDGTRLSIL.

The chain employs TRBV18 and TRBJ1-5, with 7 bases lining up with TRBD1. Germline lookup yields CDR1 KGHSH and CDR2 LQKENI. This CDR3 comprises 14 residues. V lost 4 bases to trimming and J lost 3 bases; unmatched junction nucleotides: 3. CDR3 loop: CASSRQGINQPQHF. For the CDR3, the DNA is TGTGCCAGCTCACGACAGGGTATCAATCAGCCCCAGCATTTT.

V and J are TRBV27 and TRBJ2-1; TRBD2 agrees at 7 bases. Germline V gives CDR1 MNHEY, CDR2 SMNVEV (reference sequence). V was clipped by 5 bases and J by 6 bases; unmatched bases: 7. There are 14 residues in the CDR3. CDR3 residues: CASSPRWGGNEQFF. The DNA of the CDR3 is TGTGCCAGCAGTCCCCGGTGGGGGGGCAATGAGCAGTTCTTC.